These T cell receptor beta chains were read from a single sample in a study of graft-versus-host responses after intestinal transplantation. The protocol was immunoSEQ multiplex PCR, while the TCRdb copy is restricted to in-frame clones and leaves out a portion. The sample lists roughly 90,000 clones; roughly nine tenths were seen once. Antigens for these TCRs are unknown. The sample in question was unstimulated CD4+ T cells sorted from spleen or lymph node cells, obtained before transplant. The receptors here all came from a human donor who was the organ donor for an intestinal transplant. Both conserved end residues are part of each CDR3. The D gene is left open where the match is weak. Only some rows state a clone size, as once, few, many or a class for expanded clones.

D gene	clone size	V gene	J gene	CDR3 DNA	CDR3 protein
.	.	TRBV10-3	TRBJ2-1	TGTGCCATCAGTGAGTCCGGGGACAATGAGCAGTTCTTC	CAISESGDNEQFF
TRBD1	.	TRBV5-1	TRBJ2-5	TGCGCCAGCAGCGCCGGGACAGGGGACGAGACCCAGTACTTC	CASSAGTGDETQYF
TRBD2	few	TRBV5-6	TRBJ2-7	TGTGCCAGCAGCCACATAGCGGGAGATTCCTACGAGCAGTACTTC	CASSHIAGDSYEQYF
TRBD1	.	TRBV20-1	TRBJ2-7	TGCAGGGCGGACAGGGACTACGAGCAGTACTTC	CRADRDYEQYF
.	.	TRBV6-5	TRBJ2-2	TGTGCCAGCAGTATAAGCGGAGACAGGCGGGTGGAGCTGTTTTTT	CASSISGDRRVELFF
.	few	TRBV2	TRBJ1-1	TGTGCCAGCAGTGATTATGGCTCCACTGAAGCTTTCTTT	CASSDYGSTEAFF
.	.	TRBV7-2	TRBJ2-7	TGTGCCAGCAGCCAAACGCAGTACGAGCAGTACTTC	CASSQTQYEQYF
.	.	TRBV6-5	TRBJ1-1	TGTGCCAGCAGTTACTCCAGGAACACTGAAGCTTTCTTT	CASSYSRNTEAFF
TRBD2	.	TRBV7-6	TRBJ2-7	TGTGCCAGCAGCTTAGTACGGTCGGCGCGGGAGGGCAGCTACGAGCAGTACTTC	CASSLVRSAREGSYEQYF
.	.	TRBV21-1	TRBJ2-3	TGTGCCAGCAGCGGAAAACAGGGGGTGAGGGCAGATACGCAGTATTTT	CASSGKQGVRADTQYF
TRBD1	.	TRBV28	TRBJ2-3	TGTGCCAGCAGTTATATGGGGGCCCTACAGGGGGCATGGGGCACAGATACGCAGTATTTT	CASSYMGALQGAWGTDTQYF
.	.	TRBV7-8	TRBJ2-1	TGTGCCAGCAGCCCCAGGCATGTCTCCTACAATGAGCAGTTCTTC	CASSPRHVSYNEQFF
.	.	TRBV28	TRBJ2-3	TGTGCCAGCAGGGGCGGGACTAGCACAGATACGCAGTATTTT	CASRGGTSTDTQYF
.	.	TRBV6-5	TRBJ1-1	TGTGCCAGCACTAATCAGGGTCCGAACACTGAAGCTTTCTTT	CASTNQGPNTEAFF
.	.	TRBV7-6	TRBJ1-2	TGTGCCAGCAGCTTAGGGACACCCTATGGCTACACCTTC	CASSLGTPYGYTF
TRBD2	.	TRBV7-9	TRBJ2-2	TGTGCCAGCAGCTCCCCCGGACTAGCGAGAACCGGGGAGCTGTTTTTT	CASSSPGLARTGELFF
.	.	TRBV7-2	TRBJ2-1	TGTGCCAGCGGACGGTGGAGGCTAGCCCCTTCCAATGAGCAGTTCTTC	CASGRWRLAPSNEQFF
TRBD1	.	TRBV11-3	TRBJ1-4	TGTGCCAGCAGCCGGACGACAGGGTATAATGAAAAACTGTTTTTT	CASSRTTGYNEKLFF
.	.	TRBV7-9	TRBJ1-2	TGTGCCAGCAGCTTAGCGTATAGGCCCGGGTACTATGGCTACACCTTC	CASSLAYRPGYYGYTF
TRBD2	.	TRBV4-1	TRBJ2-3	TGCGCCAGCAGCCAAGATGCGGGGGGCCGCCGCACAGATACGCAGTATTTT	CASSQDAGGRRTDTQYF
TRBD1	.	TRBV5-5	TRBJ2-1	TGTGCCAGCAGCTTGGGCGGACAGGGGGCTTTGTCCTACAATGAGCAGTTCTTC	CASSLGGQGALSYNEQFF
.	.	TRBV6-6	TRBJ2-1	TGTGCCAGCAGACGCAATCTAGCGCCCGCCTACAATGAGCAGTTCTTC	CASRRNLAPAYNEQFF
TRBD2	.	TRBV28	TRBJ2-5	TGTGCCAGCAGGAGAGGGACTAGCGGGCGACTGTACCAAGAGACCCAGTACTTC	CASRRGTSGRLYQETQYF
TRBD1	.	TRBV5-1	TRBJ1-5	TGCGCCAGCAGCTTGACAGGGGGATTTCAGCCCCAGCATTTT	CASSLTGGFQPQHF
TRBD1	.	TRBV19	TRBJ1-6	TGTGCCAGTAGTATAGCCCCGACAGGGTGGAATTCACCCCTCCACTTT	CASSIAPTGWNSPLHF
.	.	TRBV11-2	TRBJ2-7	TGTGCCAGCAGCTTAGGAGGCGGGCCCCCCCACGAGCAGTACTTC	CASSLGGGPPHEQYF
TRBD1	.	TRBV9	TRBJ2-1	TGTGCCAGCAGCGCCGGGACAGGAGATTACAATGAGCAGTTCTTC	CASSAGTGDYNEQFF
.	once	TRBV7-9	TRBJ2-1	TGTGCCAGCAGCTTAGTCTGGACAAACTACAATGAGCAGTTCTTC	CASSLVWTNYNEQFF
.	.	TRBV5-1	TRBJ1-4	TGCGCCAGCTCTTGGGGAGAGCCTAATGAAAAACTGTTTTTT	CASSWGEPNEKLFF
.	.	TRBV15	TRBJ2-3	TGTGCCACCAGCATCGGGGGAGGGGGTCCAGATACGCAGTATTTT	CATSIGGGGPDTQYF
TRBD2	.	TRBV4-1	TRBJ2-5	TGCGCCAGCAGCCAAGTAGGGACTAGCGTAGAGACCCAGTACTTC	CASSQVGTSVETQYF
.	.	TRBV6-1	TRBJ2-7	TGTGCCAGCAGTCGCGCTTCTGATTACGAGCAGTACTTC	CASSRASDYEQYF
.	.	TRBV5-8	TRBJ1-2	TGTGCCAGCAGCTTCTACCTAACCGGACTTAGTTTAGTAGGCTACACCTTC	CASSFYLTGLSLVGYTF
TRBD2	once	TRBV5-1	TRBJ2-3	TGCGCCAGCAGCCGGGGGGGACTAGCGGGACTCACAGATACGCAGTATTTT	CASSRGGLAGLTDTQYF
TRBD2	.	TRBV5-6	TRBJ2-5	TGTGCCAGCAACCGAGCGGGGGGAGGCCAAGAGACCCAGTACTTC	CASNRAGGGQETQYF
TRBD2	.	TRBV7-2	TRBJ2-1	TGTGCCAGCAGCTTAGCGAATCTAGCGGGAGGGCCTGGTGAGCAGTTCTTC	CASSLANLAGGPGEQFF
.	.	TRBV30	TRBJ1-1	TGTGCCTGGACCGGGGGGGGGAACACTGAAGCTTTCTTT	CAWTGGGNTEAFF
TRBD1	.	TRBV7-6	TRBJ1-3	TGTGCCAGCAGCCCTCGACAGGGTCTGGCCCAGGGGACCATATATTTT	CASSPRQGLAQGTIYF
TRBD1	.	TRBV5-1	TRBJ1-4	TGCGCCAGCAGTCCCGACACAGGGGTCACTAATGAAAAACTGTTTTTT	CASSPDTGVTNEKLFF
.	.	TRBV6-5	TRBJ2-2	TGTGCCAGCAGCGGACTGGGCCCCCGTTTTCTGTTTTTT	CASSGLGPRFLFF
.	once	TRBV7-2	TRBJ2-1	TGTGCCAGCAGCTTACCCCCGGGTCGGAATGAGCAGTTCTTC	CASSLPPGRNEQFF
.	.	TRBV12-5	TRBJ1-1	TGTGCTAGTGGTTTGGTACGCGGCGTAAACACTGAAGCTTTCTTT	CASGLVRGVNTEAFF
.	.	TRBV6-5	TRBJ1-6	TGTGCCAGCAGTTCCGCAGGGGCTCATTCACCCCTCCACTTT	CASSSAGAHSPLHF
TRBD1	few	TRBV2	TRBJ1-2	TGTGCCAGCAGTGGAGACAGGGCTAACTATGGCTACACCTTC	CASSGDRANYGYTF
TRBD2	.	TRBV2	TRBJ2-2	TGTGCCAGCACCCCGACTAGCCCCGGGGAGCTGTTTTTT	CASTPTSPGELFF
.	.	TRBV6-6	TRBJ1-2	TGTGCCAGCAGTTACCTGACAACGGTAGCTAACTATGGCTACACCTTC	CASSYLTTVANYGYTF
.	few	TRBV6-5	TRBJ1-3	TGTGCCAGCAGTTCCCGTAACTCTGGAAACACCATATATTTT	CASSSRNSGNTIYF
TRBD1	few	TRBV29-1	TRBJ1-4	TGCAGCGCCTCGGACAGGTCGAGTGGGCCTGAAAAACTGTTTTTT	CSASDRSSGPEKLFF
.	.	TRBV28	TRBJ2-7	TGTGCCAGCAGTTTAGATTATCCAGGTGGGCAGTACTTC	CASSLDYPGGQYF
.	.	TRBV12-1	TRBJ2-5	TGTGCCAGGTTAGAGGGCCTGGAAGGGACCCAGTACTTC	CARLEGLEGTQYF
.	.	TRBV6-5	TRBJ1-1	TGTGCCAGCAGTTACTCGACGCTAGGGGCTTTAGGAGCTTTCTTT	CASSYSTLGALGAFF
.	once	TRBV23-1	TRBJ2-4	TGCGCCAGCAGTCTCCGGGACTCCCTAGCCAAAAACATTCAGTACTTC	CASSLRDSLAKNIQYF
.	.	TRBV4-1	TRBJ2-5	TGCGCCAGCAGCCGAGGACTGCCCCCCATCCAAGAGACCCAGTACTTC	CASSRGLPPIQETQYF
.	.	TRBV11-3	TRBJ2-5	TGTGCCAGCAGCTCTCGCCCGGGTGGGAGTCAAGAGACCCAGTACTTC	CASSSRPGGSQETQYF